This T cell receptor (beta chain) derives from a study of blood T cell repertoires in COVID-19. Study-level information: From the United States, Italy and Spain came samples of acute and convalescent COVID-19. From T cells, B-cell-depleted T cells, or PBMCs came the material, which was cDNA or gDNA.

The V and J ends lost 1 base and 0 bases respectively, with 11 bases between them. The CDR3 sequence is 16 residues long. Germline CDR1 LGHNA, CDR2 YNFKEQ. Original data processing: Using reference gene primer amplification, nucleated cell counts were estimated. The assay was immunoSEQ multiplex PCR, and TCRdb's table has in-frame clones only and misses some. The V and J calls and clone size were taken over from that table, and D and trimming were inferred from the DNA. The table shows about 72,000 clones, with around 83% occurring only once. This receptor was identified in a woman older than 75 with active or convalescent COVID-19. What was sequenced was peripheral blood. The genes are TRBV4-2 and TRBJ2-3, with D unresolved. Written as DNA, the CDR3 is TGTGCCAGCAGCCAAGCGATGGCGGCTAGCACAGATACGCAGTATTTT. Its protein is CASSQAMAASTDTQYF.